Shown below are 30 T cell receptor beta chains from a single sample sequenced in a study of T cells in Graves' hyperthyroidism and ophthalmopathy. Authors of the study amplified TCR beta CDR3 regions from RNA transcripts. The TCR CDR3 first-round RT-PCR relied on the HTBI primer set. TCRdb used MiXCR to reprocess the multiplex PCR reads, holding one entry per CDR3 protein. The sample holds 610,000 or so distinct CDR3 sequences, around 42% seen once. The sequenced material came from peripheral blood or thyroid tissue (not recorded which). The origin of the receptors is a young woman with Graves' hyperthyroidism.

The chain carries TRBV9 and TRBJ1-5, with D perhaps matching TRBD1 (6 bases). The CDR3 covers 14 residues. Germline V gene lookup returns CDR1 SGDLS and CDR2 YYNGEE. Trimming removed 0 bases from V and 7 bases from J, with 11 bases in between. The CDR3 sequence: CASSVDQGRQPQHF. Written as DNA, the CDR3 is TGTGCCAGCAGCGTAGATCAGGGGAGACAGCCCCAGCATTTT.

This chain links TRBV29-1 with TRBJ2-5; 7 nucleotides match TRBD2. The CDR3 is 14 residues long. CDR1 is SQVTM and CDR2 is ANQGSEA in the germline V gene. The J segment lost 5 bases and the V segment lost 3 bases, leaving 9 bases of the junction unmatched. CDR3 residues: CSVDPGRGSETQYF. The CDR3 coding sequence is TGCAGCGTTGATCCGGGACGCGGGAGTGAGACCCAGTACTTC.

There are many counts of this clonotype. The chain joins TRBV9 to TRBJ1-6; 9 nucleotides line up with TRBD1. Germline V gene sequence: CDR1 SGDLS, CDR2 YYNGEE. The CDR3 extends over 14 amino acids. V dropped 4 bases and J dropped 7; count of bases not matched to a gene: 3. DNA for the CDR3: TGTGCCAGCAGCCCGGACAGGGGCAATTCACCCCTCCACTTT. This codes for CASSPDRGNSPLHF.

This rearrangement joins TRBV24-1 to TRBJ2-5; 14 nucleotides match TRBD2. Germline values: CDR1 KGHDR, CDR2 SFDVKD. V shed 9 bases, J shed 5 bases, and the junction held 7 bases outside the gene matches. The CDR3 is made up of 15 amino acids. The chain's CDR3 is CATSAGTSGSETQYF. The CDR3 nucleotides read TGTGCCACCTCCGCCGGGACTAGCGGGAGTGAGACCCAGTACTTC.

The V gene is TRBV24-1, the J gene TRBJ2-2; 12 nucleotides match TRBD2. This CDR3 contains 19 residues. The V and J ends lost 4 bases and 0 bases, in that order; junction bases with no gene match: 8. CDR1 is KGHDR, CDR2 SFDVKD, per germline. The CDR3 sequence is CATSDYGLAGPANTGELFF. In DNA, the CDR3 is TGTGCCACCAGTGACTACGGACTAGCGGGACCCGCGAACACCGGGGAGCTGTTTTTT.

The V call is TRBV20-1, the J call TRBJ2-2; 8 bases align to TRBD1. Looked up from germline, CDR1 is DFQATT and CDR2 is SNEGSKA (reference sequence). Trimming removed 6 bases from V and 8 bases from J; junction bases left unmatched: 2. The CDR3 consists of 11 residues. The CDR3 nucleotides are TGCAGTGCAGGGGACAGGGGGGAGCTGTTTTTT. This codes for CSAGDRGELFF.

The J gene is TRBJ2-5, the V gene TRBV20-1; 12 bases match TRBD2. Unmatched junction bases numbered 10, after V lost 7 bases and J lost 4 bases. From germline, CDR1 is DFQATT and CDR2 SNEGSKA (reference sequence). There are 15 residues in the CDR3. The CDR3 here is CSDLPELAGGETQYF. The DNA for the CDR3 is TGCAGTGACCTCCCCGAACTAGCGGGAGGAGAGACCCAGTACTTC.

In this sample, this clonotype turned up many times. The V gene is TRBV7-6, the J gene TRBJ2-7; no firm D call. V was cut by 1 base and J by 1 base, with 5 bases left in between. The CDR3 runs to 13 residues. Per germline, CDR1 SGHVS and CDR2 FNYEAQ. CDR3 amino acids: CASSLGESYEQYF. The DNA for the CDR3 is TGTGCCAGCAGCTTAGGGGAATCCTACGAGCAGTACTTC.

Note on this clonotype: This sequence may be a read error, since a much larger clone differs from it by one base. The V gene is TRBV19, the J gene TRBJ2-2; 9 bases agree with TRBD2. The CDR3 has 16 amino acids. Germline values: CDR1 LNHDA, CDR2 SQIVND (reference sequence). The CDR3 region is CAGSIVAGVAVGELFF. The CDR3 nucleotides are TGTGCCGGTAGTATCGTAGCGGGAGTTGCCGTCGGGGAGCTGTTTTTT.

The chain uses TRBV18 and TRBJ1-5; D not certain. The CDR3 extends over 15 amino acids. Trimming pared 4 bases from V and 2 bases from J, leaving 12 bases between. Germline CDR1 is KGHSH and CDR2 is LQKENI. CDR3 in DNA: TGTGCCAGCTCACAGCGGAACCTCGGCAATCAGCCCCAGCATTTT. Protein product: CASSQRNLGNQPQHF.

Of note for this clonotype: This may stem from a read error, because a much larger clone lies one nucleotide away. The rearrangement links TRBV5-1 to TRBJ2-2, with a weak D call TRBD2 (5 bases). CDR3 size: 14 residues. Trimming stripped 6 bases from V and 3 bases from J, with 12 bases between. Germline V gene sequence: CDR1 SGHRS, CDR2 YFSETQ. The CDR3 bases are TGCGCCAGCAAGACTAACGGTTACACCGGGGAGCTGTTTTTT. It encodes CASKTNGYTGELFF.

This clonotype was counted ten times or more. This sequence joins TRBV25-1 and TRBJ2-3, with D maybe TRBD2 (7 bases). V was shortened by 7 bases and J by 5 bases, with 19 bases between the two germline ends. Germline CDR1 reads MGHDK; CDR2 reads SYGVNS. This CDR3 has 15 amino acids. In nucleotides, the CDR3 is TGTGCCAGCACCAAGGGGGGGCTCCCGGGAGATACGCAGTATTTT. It yields the protein CASTKGGLPGDTQYF. The full variable domain, its missing parts supplied by reference TRBV25-1 and TRBJ2-3, is EADIYQTPRYLVIGTGKKITLECSQTMGHDKMYWYQQDPGMELHLIHYSYGVNSTEKGDLSSESTVSRIRTEHFPLTLESARPSHTSQYLCASTKGGLPGDTQYFGPGTRLTVL.

This clonotype was observed many times. The V and J genes are TRBV4-1 and TRBJ2-6; 10 bases fit TRBD1. CDR1 and CDR2 (germline): MGHRA, YSYEKL. The CDR3 contains 17 residues. Unmatched junction bases numbered 2, after V lost 1 base and J lost 2 bases. The CDR3: CASSQVGQGAGANVLTF. In nucleotides, the CDR3 is TGCGCCAGCAGCCAAGTTGGACAGGGGGCTGGGGCCAACGTCCTGACTTTC.

This chain links TRBV20-1 with TRBJ2-2; TRBD2 aligns across 13 bases. Germline assignment: CDR1 DFQATT and CDR2 SNEGSKA (reference sequence). V gave up 5 bases and J gave up 2 bases; unmatched junction bases: 11. This CDR3 is 18 amino acids long. The CDR3 protein is CSAGAGGLAGVNTGELFF. For the CDR3, the DNA is TGCAGTGCTGGGGCCGGCGGACTAGCGGGAGTAAACACCGGGGAGCTGTTTTTT.

The chain recombines TRBV7-9 with TRBJ2-5, with D perhaps TRBD2 (6 bases). In germline, CDR1 is SEHNR, CDR2 FQNEAQ (reference sequence). CDR3 length: 12 residues. V was shortened by 11 bases and J by 2 bases, with 12 bases between the two germline ends. The CDR3 protein is CAPGGGQETQYF. CDR3 nucleotide sequence: TGTGCCCCTGGTGGAGGGCAAGAGACCCAGTACTTC.

The V gene is TRBV6-5, the J gene TRBJ1-3; perhaps TRBD1 as D (6 bases). Germline assignment: CDR1 MNHEY and CDR2 SVGAGI. This CDR3 has 13 amino acids. The V end lost 2 bases, the J end lost 4 bases, and 6 bases lay between the germline ends. CDR3 in amino acids: CASSYGQGNTIYF. The CDR3 coding sequence is TGTGCCAGCAGTTACGGACAGGGAAACACCATATATTTT.

This clonotype came up many times. The J gene is TRBJ2-7, the V gene TRBV20-1; D gene ambiguous. The V end lost 4 bases, the J end lost 4 bases, and 11 bases lay between the germline ends. Germline-derived CDR1 and CDR2 are DFQATT and SNEGSKA (reference sequence). The CDR3 loop spans 12 amino acids. The CDR3 bases are TGCAGTGCTAAACGGGTACTGTACGAGCAGTACTTC. This sequence encodes CSAKRVLYEQYF.

This clonotype showed up just a few times. The chain couples TRBV7-9 to TRBJ2-7, with 11 bases lining up with TRBD1. Germline V gene sequence: CDR1 SEHNR, CDR2 FQNEAQ (reference sequence). Trimming took 6 bases from V and 5 from J; bases not matched to a gene: 9. The CDR3 extends over 15 amino acids. Here the CDR3 DNA reads TGTGCCAGCAGTGCCAGGACAGGGGGCCGGCACGAGCAGTACTTC. Translated: CASSARTGGRHEQYF.

Remarks on this clonotype: A much larger clone is a single base away; this may be a read error. This chain joins TRBV30 and TRBJ1-1, with TRBD1 matching 9 bases. Germline V lookup: CDR1 GTSNPN, CDR2 SVGIG (reference sequence). V was pared by 5 bases and J by 10 bases, with 5 bases of the junction left unmatched. CDR3 length: 11 residues. CDR3 loop: CAWCTDRGAFF. The CDR3 DNA sequence: TGTGCCTGGTGTACGGACAGGGGAGCTTTCTTT.

In its sample, this clonotype was seen many times. This rearrangement joins TRBV7-7 to TRBJ2-5; 11 nucleotides agree with TRBD2. In germline, CDR1 is SSHAT, CDR2 FNYEAQ (reference sequence). V was pared by 1 base and J by 2 bases, with 3 bases of the junction left unmatched. The CDR3 is made up of 16 amino acids. CDR3 coding DNA: TGTGCCAGCAGCTTAGTGCGGACTAGCGGGCAAGAGACCCAGTACTTC. Translating it yields CASSLVRTSGQETQYF.

In its sample, this clonotype was seen many times. The chain carries TRBV7-2 and TRBJ2-7; D gene uncertain. The germline V and J ends were trimmed by 1 base and 2 bases, with 9 bases remaining between them. The length of the CDR3 is 14 residues. The germline gives CDR1 SGHTA, CDR2 FQGNSA. The CDR3 nucleotides are TGTGCCAGCAGCTTAGAAGGTGTGGCCTACGAGCAGTACTTC. Amino acid sequence: CASSLEGVAYEQYF.

J is TRBJ2-7 and V is TRBV6-1; tentatively, D is TRBD2 (5 bases). Germline V lookup: CDR1 MNHNS, CDR2 SASEGT. The length of the CDR3 is 12 residues. With 6 bases removed from V and 7 bases from J, the gap between germline ends came to 13 bases. The CDR3 sequence is CASSHFSGEQYF. The CDR3 DNA reads as TGTGCCAGCAGCCATTTCTCGGGGGAGCAGTACTTC.

This rearrangement joins TRBV20-1 to TRBJ1-2; weak D call: TRBD1 (6 bases). Trimming took off 3 bases at V and 3 bases at J, with 26 bases between the two ends. There are 18 residues in the CDR3. The germline V gene encodes CDR1 DFQATT and CDR2 SNEGSKA (reference sequence). The DNA of the CDR3 is TGCAGTGCTAGCGGAACACCACAACAGGGATTTCGGGACTATGGCTACACCTTC. Residues: CSASGTPQQGFRDYGYTF.

This clonotype was counted many times. The chain has TRBV19 and TRBJ1-5; TRBD1 aligns across 8 bases. The CDR3 is 16 residues long. In germline, CDR1 is LNHDA, CDR2 SQIVND (reference sequence). J lost 7 bases, V lost 10 bases, and 18 bases had no gene match. CDR3 bases: TGTGCCACCACACCAACCGGGACAGGCAAAAACCAGCCCCAGCATTTT. It specifies CATTPTGTGKNQPQHF.

J is TRBJ1-2 and V is TRBV29-1, with TRBD1 matching 9 bases. Per germline, CDR1 SQVTM and CDR2 ANQGSEA. The CDR3 is 13 amino acids. The ends lost 4 bases at V and 5 bases at J; junction bases unmatched: 5. Here the CDR3 DNA reads TGCAGCGTTGGGGGACAGGGTTTATATGGCTACACCTTC. It codes for CSVGGQGLYGYTF.

The gene calls are TRBV5-1 and TRBJ2-7, with 8 bases identical to TRBD2. The ends lost 4 bases at V and 6 bases at J; junction bases unmatched: 12. Looked up from germline, CDR1 is SGHRS and CDR2 is YFSETQ. The CDR3 runs 15 residues. CDR3 DNA sequence: TGCGCCAGCAGCCCAACTAGCGGAACCCTGGGCGAGCAGTACTTC. It translates to CASSPTSGTLGEQYF.

This clonotype was recorded many times. The gene calls are TRBV11-2 and TRBJ1-2, with 7 bases fitting TRBD1. After removal of 6 bases from V and 7 bases from J, the junction contained 5 bases not matched to a gene. The germline V gene encodes CDR1 SGHAT and CDR2 FQNNGV. CDR3 size: 12 residues. The CDR3 region is CASRRQGGGYTF. The CDR3 region has the DNA TGTGCCAGCAGGCGACAGGGAGGTGGCTACACCTTC.

Comments on this clonotype: Just one base apart from a much larger clone, this may be a read error. The conserved final phenylalanine or tryptophan is absent from the CDR3, which likely points to a read error. The rearrangement uses TRBV4-3 and TRBJ1-1; tentatively, D is TRBD1 (6 bases). The ends were cut back, 0 bases at V and 5 bases at J, with 13 bases in the middle. The V gene's germline CDR1 is LGHNA and CDR2 YSLEER. The CDR3 has 15 amino acids. Written as DNA, the CDR3 is TGCGCCAGCAGCCAAGATGGGGGCCGGGGGACTGAAGCTTTCTCT. Encoded protein: CASSQDGGRGTEAFS.

At least ten counts were recorded for this clonotype. The chain employs TRBV15 and TRBJ2-7, with 11 bases identical to TRBD2. Trimming cost V 0 bases and J 2 bases; bases outside gene matches: 0. Germline CDR1 LNHNV, CDR2 YYDKDF (reference sequence). The CDR3 runs to 15 residues. This chain's CDR3 is CATSRETSGAYEQYF. The CDR3 bases are TGTGCCACCAGCAGAGAGACTAGCGGGGCCTACGAGCAGTACTTC.

This clonotype was observed at least ten times. This sequence joins TRBV20-1 and TRBJ2-5, with TRBD1 matching over 8 bases. Germline V CDR1 and CDR2: DFQATT, SNEGSKA (reference sequence). The CDR3 runs 14 residues. J lost 5 bases, V lost 0 bases, and 5 bases had no gene match. CDR3 in DNA: TGCAGTGCTAGAGACAGGGGGCGGCCGGAGACCCAGTACTTC. Protein: CSARDRGRPETQYF.